This is a list of T cell receptor beta chains from one sample in a study of T cells after yellow fever vaccination. Using its own MiXCR run on the 5' RACE reads, TCRdb lists one record per CDR3 protein. The sample yields about 68,000 distinct CDR3 sequences, about 6% seen once. The sample consisted of CD8+ T cells sorted from PBMCs, taken around 45 days after the first yellow fever vaccination. The receptors derive from a man younger than 35 who received the YFV17D yellow fever vaccine. Each CDR3 is given with its conserved first and last residue. A D gene is named only where the DNA matches it firmly. Rows give clone size only sometimes, using once, few, many, or a class for an expanded clone.

cdr3_nt: TGTGCCAGCAGCCCCGACAGGGTGGACGGCTACACCTTC
cdr3_aa: CASSPDRVDGYTF
v_call: TRBV7-9
clone_size: .
d_call: TRBD1
j_call: TRBJ1-2

cdr3_nt: TGCAGTGCTAGAGATAACAGATACCAAGAGACCAAGTACTTC
cdr3_aa: CSARDNRYQETKYF
v_call: TRBV20-1
clone_size: .
d_call: .
j_call: TRBJ2-5

cdr3_nt: TGCAGCGTTGAGGGGATGAACACTGAAGCTTTCTTT
cdr3_aa: CSVEGMNTEAFF
v_call: TRBV29-1
clone_size: many
d_call: .
j_call: TRBJ1-1

cdr3_nt: TGCGCCAGCAGTCCTTCGGGGGAGACCCAGTACTTC
cdr3_aa: CASSPSGETQYF
v_call: TRBV4-1
clone_size: many
d_call: .
j_call: TRBJ2-5

cdr3_nt: TGTGCCAGCAGTTACCCCTTCGGGGGAACCTACGAGCAGTACTTC
cdr3_aa: CASSYPFGGTYEQYF
v_call: TRBV6-2/TRBV6-3
clone_size: few
d_call: .
j_call: TRBJ2-7

cdr3_nt: TGCAGTGCTAGAGCAGCTAGCGGGTCCTACGAGCAGTACTTC
cdr3_aa: CSARAASGSYEQYF
v_call: TRBV20-1
clone_size: .
d_call: TRBD2
j_call: TRBJ2-7

cdr3_nt: TGTGCCAGCAGTTTGGGTGCAACTCACTATGGCTACACCTTC
cdr3_aa: CASSLGATHYGYTF
v_call: TRBV12-3/TRBV12-4
clone_size: few
d_call: .
j_call: TRBJ1-2

cdr3_nt: TGTGCCATCAGTGGGACAGGATACAATGAGCAGTTCTTC
cdr3_aa: CAISGTGYNEQFF
v_call: TRBV10-3
clone_size: many
d_call: TRBD1
j_call: TRBJ2-1

cdr3_nt: TGTGCCAGCAGCTTACCGACTAGCAATGAGCAGTTCTTC
cdr3_aa: CASSLPTSNEQFF
v_call: TRBV7-6
clone_size: many
d_call: .
j_call: TRBJ2-1

cdr3_nt: TGTGCCAGCAGCCCAACCGGCCCGTCGTATGGCTACACCTTC
cdr3_aa: CASSPTGPSYGYTF
v_call: TRBV3-1
clone_size: few
d_call: .
j_call: TRBJ1-2

cdr3_nt: TGTGCCAGTACAGCGTTCAATGAGCAGTTCTTC
cdr3_aa: CASTAFNEQFF
v_call: TRBV19
clone_size: .
d_call: .
j_call: TRBJ2-1

cdr3_nt: TGTGCCAGCAGTGGGGACAGGGATGGAAACACCATATATTTT
cdr3_aa: CASSGDRDGNTIYF
v_call: TRBV25-1
clone_size: few
d_call: TRBD1
j_call: TRBJ1-3

cdr3_nt: TGTGCCAGCAGTTACCCGCCCGGGACTAGCGGGGGGGCGGTCTATGAGCAGTTCTTC
cdr3_aa: CASSYPPGTSGGAVYEQFF
v_call: TRBV6-5
clone_size: .
d_call: TRBD2
j_call: TRBJ2-1

cdr3_nt: TGCAGCGTTGATGGGAGTGAGACCCAGTACTTC
cdr3_aa: CSVDGSETQYF
v_call: TRBV29-1
clone_size: many
d_call: .
j_call: TRBJ2-5

cdr3_nt: TGTGCCATCGGGGGCGGCGGAGCCAAAAACATTCAGTACTTT
cdr3_aa: CAIGGGGAKNIQYF
v_call: TRBV10-3
clone_size: many
d_call: .
j_call: TRBJ2-4

cdr3_nt: TGTGCCAGCAGCTTATGGCGGGGGGCCCCTAGCACAGATACGCAGTATTTT
cdr3_aa: CASSLWRGAPSTDTQYF
v_call: TRBV7-8
clone_size: many
d_call: TRBD2
j_call: TRBJ2-3

cdr3_nt: TGTGCCAGCAGTTACTCAGGACAGGGCTATAGCACAGATACGCAGTATTTT
cdr3_aa: CASSYSGQGYSTDTQYF
v_call: TRBV6-2/TRBV6-3
clone_size: many
d_call: TRBD1
j_call: TRBJ2-3

cdr3_nt: TGCAGTGCTAGAGGTCGCAGCTCCTACGAGCAGTACTTC
cdr3_aa: CSARGRSSYEQYF
v_call: TRBV20-1
clone_size: many
d_call: .
j_call: TRBJ2-7

cdr3_nt: TGTGCCAGCAGCTTTAGTGGGCTAGGAGGTGAAAAACTGTTTTTT
cdr3_aa: CASSFSGLGGEKLFF
v_call: TRBV7-9
clone_size: many
d_call: .
j_call: TRBJ1-4

cdr3_nt: TGTGCCAGCAGTTTGCGGGACAGACCCTACAATGAGCAGTTCTTC
cdr3_aa: CASSLRDRPYNEQFF
v_call: TRBV28
clone_size: many
d_call: .
j_call: TRBJ2-1

cdr3_nt: TGTGCCAGCAGTTTAGGGCAGGGGATATCTCTCTACGAGCAGTACTTC
cdr3_aa: CASSLGQGISLYEQYF
v_call: TRBV12-3/TRBV12-4
clone_size: .
d_call: .
j_call: TRBJ2-7

cdr3_nt: TGTGCCAGCAGTTTAGGACATAACACCGGGGAGCTGTTTTTT
cdr3_aa: CASSLGHNTGELFF
v_call: TRBV12-3/TRBV12-4
clone_size: .
d_call: .
j_call: TRBJ2-2

cdr3_nt: TGTGCCAGCAGCCGTGCTTCGGGGGGAGGAGAGACCCAGTACTTC
cdr3_aa: CASSRASGGGETQYF
v_call: TRBV9
clone_size: many
d_call: TRBD2
j_call: TRBJ2-5

cdr3_nt: TGTGCCAGCAGTGGACAGGGGTATAATTCACCCCTCCACTTT
cdr3_aa: CASSGQGYNSPLHF
v_call: TRBV25-1
clone_size: few
d_call: TRBD1
j_call: TRBJ1-6

cdr3_nt: TGCAGTGCTAGAGCCTCCGGGGATACGCAGTATTTT
cdr3_aa: CSARASGDTQYF
v_call: TRBV20-1
clone_size: many
d_call: .
j_call: TRBJ2-3

cdr3_nt: TGTGCCAGCAGGATCGACGGGGGGAAGCATGGCTACACCTTC
cdr3_aa: CASRIDGGKHGYTF
v_call: TRBV6-2/TRBV6-3
clone_size: many
d_call: .
j_call: TRBJ1-2

cdr3_nt: TGTGCCAGCAGCTACTCACAAACCCAAGAGACCCAGTACTTC
cdr3_aa: CASSYSQTQETQYF
v_call: TRBV7-9
clone_size: many
d_call: .
j_call: TRBJ2-5

cdr3_nt: TGTGCCAGCCTCAGGAACGTAGGGACCGGCTACACCTTC
cdr3_aa: CASLRNVGTGYTF
v_call: TRBV21-1
clone_size: many
d_call: .
j_call: TRBJ1-2

cdr3_nt: TGCGCCAGCAGCTTTACCGGGACAGGGGGCCCCAATGAGCAGTTCTTC
cdr3_aa: CASSFTGTGGPNEQFF
v_call: TRBV4-1
clone_size: many
d_call: TRBD1
j_call: TRBJ2-1

cdr3_nt: TGTGCCAGCAGCTCCCTCTACGAGCAGTACTTC
cdr3_aa: CASSSLYEQYF
v_call: TRBV7-2
clone_size: many
d_call: .
j_call: TRBJ2-7

cdr3_nt: TGTGCCAGCAGCTTAGAGTACCAGGGGTCCTACGAGCAGTACTTC
cdr3_aa: CASSLEYQGSYEQYF
v_call: TRBV13
clone_size: many
d_call: .
j_call: TRBJ2-7

cdr3_nt: TGTGCCAGCAGCGTAGGGAGGGGGCTTGGGGCCAACGTCCTGACTTTC
cdr3_aa: CASSVGRGLGANVLTF
v_call: TRBV9
clone_size: .
d_call: .
j_call: TRBJ2-6

cdr3_nt: TGTGCCAGCAGCGTGGCGGACAGGCCACTCCCGGCCCTCCACTTT
cdr3_aa: CASSVADRPLPALHF
v_call: TRBV9
clone_size: few
d_call: TRBD1
j_call: TRBJ1-6

cdr3_nt: TGTGCCAGCAGTTTCGGGTCCGGAAACACCATATATTTT
cdr3_aa: CASSFGSGNTIYF
v_call: TRBV12-3/TRBV12-4
clone_size: many
d_call: .
j_call: TRBJ1-3

cdr3_nt: TGCGCCAGCAGCTTACAGGGGGCCTACGAGCAGTACTTC
cdr3_aa: CASSLQGAYEQYF
v_call: TRBV5-1
clone_size: many
d_call: TRBD1
j_call: TRBJ2-7

cdr3_nt: TGTGCCAGCAGCTCGTGGGAACTGTTTTTT
cdr3_aa: CASSSWELFF
v_call: TRBV11-2
clone_size: many
d_call: .
j_call: TRBJ2-2

cdr3_nt: TGCGCCAGCAGCCAAATTCAACGCGATGAGCAGTTCTTC
cdr3_aa: CASSQIQRDEQFF
v_call: TRBV4-1
clone_size: many
d_call: .
j_call: TRBJ2-1

cdr3_nt: TGTGCTAGTGGTTTAGGTGTGGGACAGCCGAATTACAATGAGCAGTTCTTC
cdr3_aa: CASGLGVGQPNYNEQFF
v_call: TRBV12-5
clone_size: .
d_call: TRBD1
j_call: TRBJ2-1

cdr3_nt: TGTGCCAGCAGCCGCCCGATTTACCCTAGCGGGGGGGCGAAAGACAAAAACATTCAGTACTTC
cdr3_aa: CASSRPIYPSGGAKDKNIQYF
v_call: TRBV4-2
clone_size: few
d_call: TRBD2
j_call: TRBJ2-4

cdr3_nt: TGCAGTGCTAGAGATCGTGGGGCCTATGGCTACACCTTC
cdr3_aa: CSARDRGAYGYTF
v_call: TRBV20-1
clone_size: few
d_call: .
j_call: TRBJ1-2

cdr3_nt: TGTGCCAGCAGCCAAGAGAAGTCGGGGGGTCCGTACAATGAGCAGTTCTTC
cdr3_aa: CASSQEKSGGPYNEQFF
v_call: TRBV4-2
clone_size: many
d_call: TRBD2
j_call: TRBJ2-1

cdr3_nt: TGCAGTGCTAGAGAAGCGTACAGGGACTACAATGAGCAGTTCTTC
cdr3_aa: CSAREAYRDYNEQFF
v_call: TRBV20-1
clone_size: many
d_call: .
j_call: TRBJ2-1

cdr3_nt: TGTGCCAGCAGGGCCCCTCTAGCGGGGGGGGACAATGAGCAGTTCTTC
cdr3_aa: CASRAPLAGGDNEQFF
v_call: TRBV9
clone_size: few
d_call: TRBD2
j_call: TRBJ2-1

cdr3_nt: TGTGCCAGCAGCCCGTATAGCTCCTACGAGCAGTACTTC
cdr3_aa: CASSPYSSYEQYF
v_call: TRBV7-2
clone_size: few
d_call: .
j_call: TRBJ2-7

cdr3_nt: TGCGCCAGCAGCTTGGGACTACTCTTGGAGAGCTCCTACAATGAGCAGTTCTTC
cdr3_aa: CASSLGLLLESSYNEQFF
v_call: TRBV5-1
clone_size: many
d_call: .
j_call: TRBJ2-1

cdr3_nt: TGTGCCAGCAGCTTAATCGGGGGCGACGCTTTCTTT
cdr3_aa: CASSLIGGDAFF
v_call: TRBV7-2
clone_size: many
d_call: .
j_call: TRBJ1-1

cdr3_nt: TGTGCCAGCAGCGGTGCGGGGGGACAAGAGACCCAGTACTTC
cdr3_aa: CASSGAGGQETQYF
v_call: TRBV7-2
clone_size: few
d_call: TRBD2
j_call: TRBJ2-5

cdr3_nt: TGCGCCAGCAGCCTACTCCCGGGACAGAGGAACTATGGCTACACCTTC
cdr3_aa: CASSLLPGQRNYGYTF
v_call: TRBV4-3
clone_size: many
d_call: TRBD1
j_call: TRBJ1-2